The entry below gives a single T cell receptor (beta chain) sequence along with its context. What it binds is not known. The germline V gene has CDR1 MDHEN and CDR2 SYDVKM. V lost 4 bases, J lost 2 bases, and 4 bases stayed unmatched. This CDR3 has 15 residues. The sample originates from a study of cytomegalovirus exposure and HLA in healthy donors. Overall study findings and caveats: Accurate prediction of HLA-A and HLA-B alleles (for most subjects) was reportedly achieved from TCR beta sequences. Cytomegalovirus-associated status was assigned to fewer than 200 TCR beta chains.

It was with 60 Vbeta and 13 Jbeta primers that the PCR ran. Measured with immunoSEQ multiplex PCR; TCRdb has only the in-frame clones, and not every one. The table has roughly 45,000 clones, approximately 75% seen once. The chain is built from TRBV28 and TRBJ2-7; 11 bases are a match to TRBD2. This receptor was identified in a man between 25 and 39 years old in good health and CMV-seronegative. Sequenced input: PBMCs. The CDR3 nucleotides are TGTGCCAGCAGTTCACTAGCGGGAGCAACCTACGAGCAGTACTTC. It translates to CASSSLAGATYEQYF.